This T cell receptor beta chain comes out of a study of blood T cell repertoires in COVID-19. On the study more broadly: In each case, the material was cDNA or gDNA derived from T cells, B-cell-depleted T cells, or PBMCs.

The method was immunoSEQ multiplex PCR; TCRdb's version includes in-frame clones alone and lacks a portion of them. The table has 200,000 or so clones, 82% seen once. In germline, CDR1 is LGHNA, CDR2 YNFKEQ. The CDR3 is 15 residues long. V lost 4 bases to trimming and J lost 4 bases; unmatched junction nucleotides: 5. The gene calls are TRBV4-2 and TRBJ1-3; 9 nucleotides align to TRBD1. The specimen sequenced was peripheral blood. The origin of this receptor is a woman younger than 45 with acute or convalescent COVID-19. CDR3 DNA sequence: TGTGCCAGCAGCCCGGAGGACAGGGGAGGAAACACCATATATTTT. This translates into CASSPEDRGGNTIYF.